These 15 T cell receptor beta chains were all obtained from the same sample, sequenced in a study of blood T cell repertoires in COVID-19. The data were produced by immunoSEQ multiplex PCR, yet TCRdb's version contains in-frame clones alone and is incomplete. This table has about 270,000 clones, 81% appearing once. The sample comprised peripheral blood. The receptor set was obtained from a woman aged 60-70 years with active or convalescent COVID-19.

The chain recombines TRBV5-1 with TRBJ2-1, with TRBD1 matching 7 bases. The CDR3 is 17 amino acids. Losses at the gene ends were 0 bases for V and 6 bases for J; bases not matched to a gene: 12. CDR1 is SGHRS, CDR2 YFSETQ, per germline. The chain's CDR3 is CASSLDWGQRTGNEQFF. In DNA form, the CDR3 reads TGCGCCAGCAGCTTGGATTGGGGACAGCGGACGGGCAATGAGCAGTTCTTC.

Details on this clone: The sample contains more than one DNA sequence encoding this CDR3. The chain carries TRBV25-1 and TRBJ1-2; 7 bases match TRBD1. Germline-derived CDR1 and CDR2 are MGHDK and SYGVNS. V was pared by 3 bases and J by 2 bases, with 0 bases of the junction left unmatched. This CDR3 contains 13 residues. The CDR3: CASSEGQNYGYTF. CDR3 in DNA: TGTGCCAGCAGTGAGGGACAGAACTATGGCTACACCTTC.

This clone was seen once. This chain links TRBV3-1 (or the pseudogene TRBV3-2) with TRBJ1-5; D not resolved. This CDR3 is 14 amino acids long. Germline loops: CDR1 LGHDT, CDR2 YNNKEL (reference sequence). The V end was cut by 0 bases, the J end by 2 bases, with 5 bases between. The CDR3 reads CASSQDVGNQPQHF. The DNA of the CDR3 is TGTGCCAGCAGCCAAGACGTCGGCAATCAGCCCCAGCATTTT.

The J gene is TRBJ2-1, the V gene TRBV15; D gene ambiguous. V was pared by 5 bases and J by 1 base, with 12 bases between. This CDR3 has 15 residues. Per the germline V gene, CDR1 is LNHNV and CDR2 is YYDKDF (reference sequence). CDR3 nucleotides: TGTGCCACCAGCGCTCACAGTAATTCCTACAATGAGCAGTTCTTC. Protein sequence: CATSAHSNSYNEQFF.

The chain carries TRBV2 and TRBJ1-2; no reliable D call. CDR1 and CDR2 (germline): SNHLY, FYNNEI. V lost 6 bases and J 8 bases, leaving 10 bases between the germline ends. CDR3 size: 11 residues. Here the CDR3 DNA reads TGTGCCAGCAGGAGGTCCGGGGGCTACACCTTC. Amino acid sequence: CASRRSGGYTF.

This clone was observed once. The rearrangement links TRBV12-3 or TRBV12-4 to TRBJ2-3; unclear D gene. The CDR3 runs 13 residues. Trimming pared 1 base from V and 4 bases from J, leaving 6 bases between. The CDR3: CASSLVPPDTQYF. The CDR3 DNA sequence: TGTGCCAGCAGTTTAGTCCCTCCAGATACGCAGTATTTT.

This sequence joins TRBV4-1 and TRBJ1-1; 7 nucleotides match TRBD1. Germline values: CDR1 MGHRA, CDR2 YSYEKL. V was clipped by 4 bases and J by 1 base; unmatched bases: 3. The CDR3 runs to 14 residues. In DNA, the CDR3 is TGCGCCAGCAGCCTCCGACAGGGGAACACTGAAGCTTTCTTT. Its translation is CASSLRQGNTEAFF.

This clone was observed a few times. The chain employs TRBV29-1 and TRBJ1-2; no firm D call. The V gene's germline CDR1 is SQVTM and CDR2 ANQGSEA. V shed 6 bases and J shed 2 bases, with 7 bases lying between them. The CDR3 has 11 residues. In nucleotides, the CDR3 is TGCAGCGTCCCCTTAAACTATGGCTACACCTTC. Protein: CSVPLNYGYTF.

CDR3 residues: CAVDRGSTDTQYF. The CDR3 region has the DNA TGTGCCGTAGACAGGGGCAGCACAGATACGCAGTATTTT. The genes are TRBV10-3 and TRBJ2-3; TRBD1 aligns across 8 bases. Germline lookup yields CDR1 ENHRY and CDR2 SYGVKD. This CDR3 has 13 amino acids. The junction had 4 bases not matched to a gene; V was cut back by 11 bases and J by 0 bases.

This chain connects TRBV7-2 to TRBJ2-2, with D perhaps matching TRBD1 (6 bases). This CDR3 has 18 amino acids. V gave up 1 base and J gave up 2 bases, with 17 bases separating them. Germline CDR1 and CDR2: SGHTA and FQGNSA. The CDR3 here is CASSLVSSPGANTGELFF. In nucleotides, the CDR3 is TGTGCCAGCAGCTTAGTCTCAAGTCCAGGGGCTAACACCGGGGAGCTGTTTTTT.

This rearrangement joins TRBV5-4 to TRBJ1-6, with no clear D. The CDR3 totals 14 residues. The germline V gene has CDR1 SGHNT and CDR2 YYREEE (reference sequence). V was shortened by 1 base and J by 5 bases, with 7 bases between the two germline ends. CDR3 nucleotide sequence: TGTGCCAGCAGCTTGAACAGTAATAATTCACCCCTCCACTTT. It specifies CASSLNSNNSPLHF.

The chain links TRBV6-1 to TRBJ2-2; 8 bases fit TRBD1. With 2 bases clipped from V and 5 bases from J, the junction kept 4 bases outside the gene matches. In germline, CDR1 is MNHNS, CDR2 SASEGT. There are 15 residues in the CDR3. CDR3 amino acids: CASSERRTGTGELFF. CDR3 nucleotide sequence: TGTGCCAGCAGTGAACGGAGGACAGGGACCGGGGAGCTGTTTTTT.

The CDR3 loop reads CASSPMGDLSSNQPQHF. The CDR3 nucleotides are TGTGCCAGCAGTCCTATGGGGGACTTAAGTAGCAATCAGCCCCAGCATTTT. V and J are TRBV5-6 and TRBJ1-5, with D possibly matching TRBD1 (5 bases). Trimming cost V 5 bases and J 0 bases, with 18 bases left between them. Looked up from germline, CDR1 is SGHDT and CDR2 is YYEEEE. This CDR3 contains 17 residues.

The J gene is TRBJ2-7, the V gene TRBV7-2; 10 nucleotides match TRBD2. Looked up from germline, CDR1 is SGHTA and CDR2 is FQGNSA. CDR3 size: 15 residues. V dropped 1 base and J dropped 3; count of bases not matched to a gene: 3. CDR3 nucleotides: TGTGCCAGCAGCTTAGAGTTAGCGGGGGGCTACGAGCAGTACTTC. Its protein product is CASSLELAGGYEQYF.

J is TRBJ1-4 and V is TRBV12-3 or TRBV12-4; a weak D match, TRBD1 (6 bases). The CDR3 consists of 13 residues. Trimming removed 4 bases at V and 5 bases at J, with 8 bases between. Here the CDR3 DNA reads TGTGCCAGCAGTTCAGACAGGAATGAAAAACTGTTTTTT. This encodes CASSSDRNEKLFF.